The sequence of this T cell receptor (beta chain) was determined in a study of Graves' ophthalmopathy and Graves' hyperthyroidism. Germline V gives CDR1 KGHDR, CDR2 SFDVKD. The germline V and J ends were trimmed by 3 bases and 1 base, with 11 bases remaining between them. This CDR3 contains 16 residues. From RNA, the CDR3 regions of TCR beta chains were amplified and sequenced. After a first-round RT-PCR with HTBI primers, a second-round multiplex PCR was run. In TCRdb, the multiplex PCR reads were re-called with MiXCR into one record per CDR3 protein. Counted here are hundreds of thousands of distinct CDR3 sequences, over 20% occurring once; the ten biggest clones make up approximately 3%.

The chain couples TRBV24-1 to TRBJ2-2; possible D gene TRBD2, 6 bases. The clonotype originates from a woman aged 18-29 years with stable Graves' hyperthyroidism. What was sequenced was peripheral blood. The CDR3 reads CATSDTLSGNTGELFF. CDR3 in DNA: TGTGCCACCAGTGATACCCTTAGCGGGAACACCGGGGAGCTGTTTTTT.